A selection of T cell receptor beta chains follows, all from one sample in a study of T cell repertoires in cytomegalovirus infection. The antigens of these receptors remain unknown. TCRdb reprocessed the reads via MiXCR and lists one record per CDR3 protein. The sample has 110,000 or so distinct CDR3 sequences, around 31% seen once. The sample consisted of CD8+ T cells from cultured PBMCs, taken from culture after CMV antigen stimulation. The source is a human donor in good health (CMV status not recorded). Some clones in this sample may be carry-over from other donors' samples. Each CDR3 is given with its conserved first and last residue. D genes are given only for firm matches. Clone sizes are given selectively: once, few, many, or a class where the clone is expanded.

v_call	clone_size	d_call	j_call	cdr3_aa	cdr3_nt
TRBV4-1	NA	NA	TRBJ2-1	CASSQDLRSWADEQFF	TGCGCCAGCAGCCAAGATCTTCGGAGCTGGGCGGATGAGCAGTTCTTC
TRBV25-1	NA	TRBD2	TRBJ2-4	CGSEGTSGADDIQYF	TGTGGCAGCGAAGGGACTAGCGGGGCTGATGACATTCAGTACTTC
TRBV7-6	many	TRBD1	TRBJ2-1	CASSLAQGRREQFF	TGTGCCAGCAGCTTAGCACAGGGGCGAAGGGAGCAGTTCTTC
TRBV4-1	NA	TRBD1	TRBJ2-7	CASSPVWGRGSHHPREQYF	TGCGCCAGCAGCCCCGTATGGGGCAGGGGGTCTCATCATCCTCGGGAGCAGTACTTC
TRBV11-3	few	NA	TRBJ2-2	CASSFAPGNTGELFF	TGTGCCAGCAGCTTCGCTCCGGGGAACACCGGGGAGCTGTTTTTT
TRBV27	NA	NA	TRBJ2-1	CASSSGQMQFF	TGTGCCAGCAGTAGTGGACAGATGCAGTTCTTC
TRBV13	few	NA	TRBJ1-1	CASSPLRHEAFF	TGTGCCAGCAGCCCACTACGGCATGAAGCTTTCTTT
TRBV11-2	few	TRBD1	TRBJ2-1	CASSPGTGGKNEQFF	TGTGCCAGCAGCCCAGGGACAGGGGGTAAAAATGAGCAGTTCTTC
TRBV7-6	many	NA	TRBJ2-7	CASSSGGQGTIYEQYF	TGTGCCAGCAGCTCGGGGGGCCAGGGGACTATCTACGAGCAGTACTTC
TRBV2	NA	TRBD1	TRBJ2-5	CASSEAGTEETQYF	TGTGCCAGCAGTGAAGCGGGGACAGAAGAGACCCAGTACTTC
TRBV4-3	NA	NA	TRBJ1-6	CASSQEVDIRGSYNSPLHF	TGCGCCAGCAGCCAAGAAGTCGATATTCGGGGCAGTTATAATTCACCCCTCCACTTT
TRBV5-6	NA	TRBD1	TRBJ1-5	CASSLGARQGGQPQHF	TGTGCCAGCAGCTTGGGGGCCCGACAGGGAGGTCAGCCCCAGCATTTT
TRBV19	NA	TRBD1	TRBJ2-7	CASSIKGAGGAFYEQYF	TGTGCCAGTAGTATTAAAGGGGCAGGGGGCGCCTTCTACGAGCAGTACTTC
TRBV12-3/TRBV12-4	NA	TRBD2	TRBJ2-1	CASIGGGEYNEQFF	TGTGCCAGCATCGGCGGGGGGGAATACAATGAGCAGTTCTTC
TRBV27	NA	NA	TRBJ2-1	CASSLTRTAYNEQFF	TGTGCCAGCAGTTTAACCCGGACAGCCTACAATGAGCAGTTCTTC
TRBV27	NA	TRBD1	TRBJ2-7	CASSNYRGDHEQYF	TGTGCCAGCAGTAACTACAGGGGAGACCACGAGCAGTACTTC